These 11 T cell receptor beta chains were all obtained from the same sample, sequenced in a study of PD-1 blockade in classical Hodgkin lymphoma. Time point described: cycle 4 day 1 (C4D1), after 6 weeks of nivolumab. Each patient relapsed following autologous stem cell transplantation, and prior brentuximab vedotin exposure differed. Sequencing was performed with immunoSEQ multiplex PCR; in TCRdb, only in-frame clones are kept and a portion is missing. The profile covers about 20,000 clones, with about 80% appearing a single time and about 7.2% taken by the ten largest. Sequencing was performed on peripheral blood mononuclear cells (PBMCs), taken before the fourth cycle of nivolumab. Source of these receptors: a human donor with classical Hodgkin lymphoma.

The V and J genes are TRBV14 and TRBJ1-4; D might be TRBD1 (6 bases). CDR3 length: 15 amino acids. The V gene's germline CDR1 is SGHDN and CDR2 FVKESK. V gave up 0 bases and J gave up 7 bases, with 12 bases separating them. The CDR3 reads CASSQEAGAGEKLFF. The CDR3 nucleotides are TGTGCCAGCAGCCAAGAAGCGGGGGCTGGTGAAAAACTGTTTTTT.

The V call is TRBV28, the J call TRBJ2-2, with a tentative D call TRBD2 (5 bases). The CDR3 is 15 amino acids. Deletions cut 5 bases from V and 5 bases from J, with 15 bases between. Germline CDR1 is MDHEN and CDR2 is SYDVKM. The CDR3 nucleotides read TGTGCCAGCAGTACCCGACGAGGGTGGACCGGGGAGCTGTTTTTT. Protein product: CASSTRRGWTGELFF.

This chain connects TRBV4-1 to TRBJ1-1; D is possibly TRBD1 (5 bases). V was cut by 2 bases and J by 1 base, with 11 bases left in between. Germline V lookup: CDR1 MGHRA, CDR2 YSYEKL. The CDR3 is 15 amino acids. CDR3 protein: CASSQFGRGNTEAFF. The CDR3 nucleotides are TGCGCCAGCAGCCAATTCGGTAGGGGGAACACTGAAGCTTTCTTT.

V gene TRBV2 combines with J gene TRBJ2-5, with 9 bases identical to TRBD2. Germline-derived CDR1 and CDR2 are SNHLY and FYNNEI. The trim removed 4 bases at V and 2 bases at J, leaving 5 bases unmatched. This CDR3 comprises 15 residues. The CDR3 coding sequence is TGTGCCAGCAGTGTTGACACTAGCGGGCAAGAGACCCAGTACTTC. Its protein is CASSVDTSGQETQYF.

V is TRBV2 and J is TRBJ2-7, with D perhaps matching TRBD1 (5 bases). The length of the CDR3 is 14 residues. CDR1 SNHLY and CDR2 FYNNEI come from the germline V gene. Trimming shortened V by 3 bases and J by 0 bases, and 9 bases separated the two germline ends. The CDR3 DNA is TGTGCCAGCAGTGATGATACAGGCTCCTACGAGCAGTACTTC. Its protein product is CASSDDTGSYEQYF.

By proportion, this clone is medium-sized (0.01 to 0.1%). This chain's CDR3 is CASKRLGADEQYF. CDR3 bases: TGTGCCAGCAAGAGACTAGGGGCAGACGAGCAGTACTTC. This sequence joins TRBV27 and TRBJ2-7, with D maybe TRBD2 (6 bases). The CDR3 length is 13 residues. V lost 7 bases and J 5 bases, leaving 15 bases between the germline ends. Per germline, CDR1 MNHEY and CDR2 SMNVEV (reference sequence).

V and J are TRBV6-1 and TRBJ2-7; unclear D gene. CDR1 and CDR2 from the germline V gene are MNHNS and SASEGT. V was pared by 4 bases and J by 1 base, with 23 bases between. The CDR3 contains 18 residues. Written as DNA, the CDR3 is TGTGCCAGCAGTGTCCAACTCCCCCTTGAGCGAAATTCCTACGAGCAGTACTTC. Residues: CASSVQLPLERNSYEQYF.

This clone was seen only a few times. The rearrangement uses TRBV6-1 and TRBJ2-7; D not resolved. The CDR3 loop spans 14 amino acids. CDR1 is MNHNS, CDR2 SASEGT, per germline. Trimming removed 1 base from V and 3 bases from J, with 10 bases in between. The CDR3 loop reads CASSEGVGIYEQYF. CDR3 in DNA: TGTGCCAGCAGTGAAGGGGTAGGTATCTACGAGCAGTACTTC.

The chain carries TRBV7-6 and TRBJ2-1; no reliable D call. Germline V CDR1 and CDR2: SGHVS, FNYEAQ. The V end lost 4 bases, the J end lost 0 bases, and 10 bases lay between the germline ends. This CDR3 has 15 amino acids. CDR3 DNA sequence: TGTGCCAGCAGCTCACTCCTGAGCTCCTACAATGAGCAGTTCTTC. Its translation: CASSSLLSSYNEQFF.

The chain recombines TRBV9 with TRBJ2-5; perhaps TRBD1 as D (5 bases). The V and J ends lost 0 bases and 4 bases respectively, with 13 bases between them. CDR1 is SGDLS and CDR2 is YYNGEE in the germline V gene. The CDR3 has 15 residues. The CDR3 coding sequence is TGTGCCAGCAGCGTAGGGCAGGGTTGGGGAGAGACCCAGTACTTC. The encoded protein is CASSVGQGWGETQYF. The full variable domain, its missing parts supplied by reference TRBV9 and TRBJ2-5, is DSGVTQTPKHLITATGQRVTLRCSPRSGDLSVYWYQQSLDQGLQFLIQYYNGEERAKGNILERFSAQQFPDLHSELNLSSLELGDSALYFCASSVGQGWGETQYFGPGTRLLVL.

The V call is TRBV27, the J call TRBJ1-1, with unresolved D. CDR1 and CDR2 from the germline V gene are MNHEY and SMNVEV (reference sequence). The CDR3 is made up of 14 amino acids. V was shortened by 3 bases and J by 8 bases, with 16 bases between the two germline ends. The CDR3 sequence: CASSLWSFGHEAFF. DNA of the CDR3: TGTGCCAGCAGTTTGTGGTCGTTTGGCCACGAAGCTTTCTTT.